Each of the 23 T cell receptor beta chains below was sequenced from the same sample in a study of cytomegalovirus exposure and HLA in healthy donors. PCR involved 60 Vbeta and 13 Jbeta primers. Sequenced by immunoSEQ multiplex PCR; TCRdb stores in-frame clones only, minus some. This sample has 150,000 or so clones; approximately 86% occur once, and the top ten carry about 6.1%. The sequenced sample consisted of PBMCs. Receptor source: a woman aged 50 to 60 in good health and CMV-seropositive.

This clone was picked up one time. The rearrangement uses TRBV4-1 and TRBJ2-3, with D perhaps TRBD1 (6 bases). Trimming took off 0 bases at V and 4 bases at J, with 20 bases between the two ends. The germline V gene encodes CDR1 MGHRA and CDR2 YSYEKL. The CDR3 sequence is 18 residues long. The CDR3 sequence: CASSQDPRGPGGADTQYF. In nucleotides, the CDR3 is TGCGCCAGCAGCCAAGATCCGAGGGGCCCTGGGGGCGCAGATACGCAGTATTTT.

This clone was seen once. The chain combines TRBV7-9 with TRBJ1-6; TRBD1 might be the D (5 bases). Trimming shortened V by 8 bases and J by 3 bases, and 23 bases separated the two germline ends. CDR1 is SEHNR and CDR2 is FQNEAQ in the germline V gene (reference sequence). This CDR3 has 18 amino acids. This CDR3 reads CASRPMGRQGDYNSPLHF. Here the CDR3 DNA reads TGTGCCAGCCGGCCTATGGGAAGGCAAGGGGACTATAATTCACCCCTCCACTTT.

This chain joins TRBV9 and TRBJ2-3; weak D call: TRBD2 (5 bases). Germline-derived CDR1 and CDR2 are SGDLS and YYNGEE. Trimming removed 7 bases at V and 4 bases at J, with 19 bases between. The CDR3 consists of 15 residues. The CDR3: CASSGGLAHPDTQYF. The CDR3 region has the DNA TGTGCCAGCTCGGGCGGGCTAGCTCACCCAGATACGCAGTATTTT.

V usage is TRBV2 and J usage is TRBJ2-7, with TRBD2 as a possible D gene (6 bases). V was clipped by 4 bases and J by 2 bases, with 9 bases between them. The CDR3 contains 13 residues. Germline assignment: CDR1 SNHLY and CDR2 FYNNEI. The CDR3 here is CASSGGLTYEQYF. CDR3 DNA: TGTGCCAGCAGTGGGGGACTGACCTACGAGCAGTACTTC.

V and J are TRBV6-6 and TRBJ1-2, with 10 bases aligning to TRBD1. This CDR3 has 16 residues. From germline, CDR1 is MNHNY and CDR2 SVGAGI (reference sequence). Trimming took 4 bases from V and 2 from J; bases not matched to a gene: 7. Written as DNA, the CDR3 is TGTGCCAGCAGTTCTCTGACAGGGGGCCAGAACTATGGCTACACCTTC. Protein product: CASSSLTGGQNYGYTF.

This clone was seen more than once but under ten times. The CDR3 coding sequence is TGTGCCAGCGGCGCCCCCACTAGACCCGGGGAGCTGTTTTTT. As protein: CASGAPTRPGELFF. The chain recombines TRBV2 with TRBJ2-2; possible D gene TRBD2, 5 bases. CDR3 length: 14 amino acids. Trimming removed 8 bases from V and 6 bases from J, with 16 bases in between. Per the germline V gene, CDR1 is SNHLY and CDR2 is FYNNEI.

This clone was found once. The chain couples TRBV7-9 to TRBJ2-4; 7 bases map to TRBD1. CDR3 length equals 16 residues. The V gene's germline CDR1 is SEHNR and CDR2 FQNEAQ (reference sequence). V shed 5 bases, J shed 2 bases, and the junction held 9 bases outside the gene matches. The DNA of the CDR3 is TGTGCCAGCAGCGACACTGACAGGGAGACCAAAAACATTCAGTACTTC. Protein product: CASSDTDRETKNIQYF.

The chain combines TRBV5-6 with TRBJ2-5; a weak D match, TRBD1 (6 bases). Germline lookup yields CDR1 SGHDT and CDR2 YYEEEE. The CDR3 is made up of 14 amino acids. V lost 3 bases and J lost 7, with 16 bases in between. The CDR3 reads CASSSGTLTGTQYF. The CDR3 DNA reads as TGTGCCAGCAGCTCCGGGACACTTACGGGGACCCAGTACTTC.

This clone is a singleton in its sample. The chain links TRBV30 to TRBJ2-7; 7 bases agree with TRBD1. V lost 0 bases, J lost 5 bases, and 10 bases stayed unmatched. The CDR3 spans 15 residues. The germline V gene has CDR1 GTSNPN and CDR2 SVGIG (reference sequence). This chain's CDR3 is CAWSVGLQGFDEQYF. In nucleotides, the CDR3 is TGTGCCTGGAGTGTAGGATTACAGGGGTTTGACGAGCAGTACTTC.

The CDR3 coding sequence is TGTGCCAGCAGTGTACCGGGGGGGTCGACAGATACGCAGTATTTT. It encodes CASSVPGGSTDTQYF. This rearrangement joins TRBV5-4 to TRBJ2-3; the match to TRBD2 covers 8 bases. The CDR3 length is 15 residues. The germline CDR1 and CDR2 sequences are SGHNT and YYREEE (reference sequence). Trimming at V came to 5 bases and at J to 3 bases, leaving 8 bases not matched to a gene.

V and J are TRBV14 and TRBJ1-1; D possibly corresponds to TRBD1 (5 bases). This CDR3 has 13 residues. The V and J ends lost 0 bases and 5 bases respectively, with 7 bases between them. Germline CDR1 and CDR2: SGHDN and FVKESK. The DNA of the CDR3 is TGTGCCAGCAGCCAAGAAGGGGTGACTGAAGCTTTCTTT. Encoded protein: CASSQEGVTEAFF.

This chain joins TRBV11-2 and TRBJ2-3, with 11 positions matching TRBD2. CDR1 and CDR2 (germline): SGHAT, FQNNGV. V lost 1 base to trimming and J lost 2 bases; unmatched junction nucleotides: 2. The CDR3 is made up of 16 amino acids. The CDR3 nucleotides are TGTGCCAGCAGCTTAGTAGCGGGGGGGTTCACAGATACGCAGTATTTT. Protein: CASSLVAGGFTDTQYF.

The chain uses TRBV21-1 and TRBJ2-7; the listed D gene, TRBD1, was not tested against the DNA. TRBV21-1 is a pseudogene. The CDR3 runs 17 residues. The CDR3 nucleotides are TGTGCCAGCAGCAAATATTGGCTGACAGTCTGGTTCTACGAGCAGTACTTC. It translates to CASSKYWLTVWFYEQYF.

The rearrangement links TRBV4-3 to TRBJ1-3, with D possibly TRBD1 on 5 matching bases. Trimming left V 0 bases short and J 4 bases short, with 13 bases between. Germline V lookup: CDR1 LGHNA, CDR2 YSLEER. The length of the CDR3 is 16 residues. The CDR3 sequence: CASSQDQAGSGNTIYF. The CDR3 DNA follows: TGCGCCAGCAGCCAAGATCAGGCAGGGTCCGGAAACACCATATATTTT.

V usage is TRBV27 and J usage is TRBJ2-1, with D possibly being TRBD2 (5 bases). CDR3 length: 11 residues. Trimming left V 5 bases short and J 6 bases short, with 5 bases between. Germline assignment: CDR1 MNHEY and CDR2 SMNVEV (reference sequence). The CDR3 DNA follows: TGTGCCAGCAGTCGGGGCAATGAGCAGTTCTTC. Translation: CASSRGNEQFF.

This chain uses TRBV27 with TRBJ1-1, with D possibly TRBD1 on 6 matching bases. The V gene lost 6 bases and the J gene lost 4 bases, with 15 bases spanning the gap. In germline, CDR1 is MNHEY, CDR2 SMNVEV (reference sequence). The CDR3 consists of 14 residues. CDR3 protein: CASRGNYRATEAFF. CDR3 nucleotide sequence: TGTGCCAGCAGGGGGAATTACAGGGCCACTGAAGCTTTCTTT.

This chain uses TRBV10-1 with TRBJ1-4, with 8 bases fitting TRBD1. CDR1 is WNHNN, CDR2 SYGVQD, per germline (reference sequence). V trimming: 3 bases; J trimming: 4 bases; junction bases outside the gene matches: 13. The CDR3 runs to 18 residues. CDR3: CASSEPIEEGQGNEKLFF. Written as DNA, the CDR3 is TGCGCCAGCAGTGAACCGATCGAGGAAGGACAGGGTAATGAAAAACTGTTTTTT.

The rearrangement uses TRBV7-8 and TRBJ2-1, with D maybe TRBD2 (6 bases). Germline V gene lookup returns CDR1 SGHVS and CDR2 FQNEAQ. Trimming took off 2 bases at V and 8 bases at J, with 16 bases between the two ends. CDR3 size: 15 residues. The CDR3 region is CASSLRYSGPDEQFF. In DNA, the CDR3 is TGTGCCAGCAGCTTACGATATAGCGGTCCGGATGAGCAGTTCTTC.

The gene calls are TRBV5-4 and TRBJ2-7; D may be TRBD1 (6 bases). CDR3 length: 15 amino acids. V lost 0 bases, J lost 4 bases, and 14 bases lay in between. CDR1 is SGHNT, CDR2 YYREEE, per germline (reference sequence). The CDR3 reads CASSLEGTHRYEQYF. CDR3 in DNA: TGTGCCAGCAGCTTGGAAGGGACACATAGATACGAGCAGTACTTC. Filled out from reference TRBV5-4 and TRBJ2-7, the complete variable domain reads ETGVTQSPTHLIKTRGQQVTLRCSSQSGHNTVSWYQQALGQGPQFIFQYYREEENGRGNFPPRFSGLQFPNYSSELNVNALELDDSALYLCASSLEGTHRYEQYFGPGTRLTVT.

This clone occurred a few times. In nucleotides, the CDR3 is TGTGCCAGCAGTATCGGACTAGCGGGGAATGAGCAGTTCTTC. This encodes CASSIGLAGNEQFF. This chain uses TRBV13 with TRBJ2-1; 12 bases are shared with TRBD2. This CDR3 has 14 residues. Germline CDR1 reads PRHDT; CDR2 reads FYEKMQ (reference sequence). Germline trimming cut 6 bases from V and 7 bases from J; bases unmatched to any gene: 4.

The sample holds one count of this clone. The chain uses TRBV6-5 and TRBJ2-1, with 7 bases fitting TRBD2. Germline V gene data show CDR1 as MNHEY and CDR2 as SVGAGI. This CDR3 is 15 amino acids long. J gave up 6 bases and V 2 bases, and 7 bases lay outside the gene matches. The CDR3 sequence: CASSYNRGVINEQFF. The CDR3 DNA reads TGTGCCAGCAGTTACAACCGGGGGGTTATCAATGAGCAGTTCTTC.

V and J are TRBV5-1 and TRBJ2-2; D is uncertain. Germline V gene data show CDR1 as SGHRS and CDR2 as YFSETQ. Between the trimmed V and J ends, which lost 4 bases and 4 bases, there was a span of 11 bases. The CDR3 runs 14 residues. The chain's CDR3 is CASSLGHGTGELFF. Written as DNA, the CDR3 is TGCGCCAGCAGCCTCGGTCACGGCACCGGGGAGCTGTTTTTT. Using reference TRBV5-1 and TRBJ2-2 for the parts outside the CDR3, the full variable domain is KAGVTQTPRYLIKTRGQQVTLSCSPISGHRSVSWYQQTPGQGLQFLFEYFSETQRNKGNFPGRFSGRQFSNSRSEMNVSTLELGDSALYLCASSLGHGTGELFFGEGSRLTVL.

The J gene is TRBJ2-2, the V gene TRBV19, with no clear D. Germline V lookup: CDR1 LNHDA, CDR2 SQIVND (reference sequence). This CDR3 has 14 amino acids. Trimming removed 2 bases at V and 5 bases at J, with 9 bases between. CDR3 DNA: TGTGCCAGTAGTATAAAAGCGACTACCGGGGAGCTGTTTTTT. This translates into CASSIKATTGELFF.